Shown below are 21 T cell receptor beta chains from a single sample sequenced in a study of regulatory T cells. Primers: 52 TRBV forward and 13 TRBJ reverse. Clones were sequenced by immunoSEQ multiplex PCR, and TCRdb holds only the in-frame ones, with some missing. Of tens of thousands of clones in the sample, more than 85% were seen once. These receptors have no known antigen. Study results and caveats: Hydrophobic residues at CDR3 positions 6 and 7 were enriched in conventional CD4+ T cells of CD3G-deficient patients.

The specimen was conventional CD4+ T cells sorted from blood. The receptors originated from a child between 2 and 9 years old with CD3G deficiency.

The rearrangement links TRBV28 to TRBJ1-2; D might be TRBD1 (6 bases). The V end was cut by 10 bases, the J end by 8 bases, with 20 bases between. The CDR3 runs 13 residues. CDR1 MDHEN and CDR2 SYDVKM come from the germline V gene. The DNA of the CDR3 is TGTGCCACCCTAAATCTCCAGGGGCGAGGCTACACCTTC. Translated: CATLNLQGRGYTF.

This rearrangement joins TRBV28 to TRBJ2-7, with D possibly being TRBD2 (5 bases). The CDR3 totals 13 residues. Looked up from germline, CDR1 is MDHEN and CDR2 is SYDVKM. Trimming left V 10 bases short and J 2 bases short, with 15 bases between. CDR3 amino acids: CATSGGKAYEQYF. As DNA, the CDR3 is TGTGCCACCAGCGGAGGTAAAGCCTACGAGCAGTACTTC.

The CDR3, as DNA: TGTGCCACTAGGGGGGGGGCGCGGAATCAGCCCCAGCATTTT. It encodes CATRGGARNQPQHF. The chain couples TRBV28 to TRBJ1-5, with a tentative D call TRBD1 (6 bases). Trimming took off 10 bases at V and 4 bases at J, with 17 bases between the two ends. This CDR3 has 14 residues. CDR1 MDHEN and CDR2 SYDVKM come from the germline V gene.

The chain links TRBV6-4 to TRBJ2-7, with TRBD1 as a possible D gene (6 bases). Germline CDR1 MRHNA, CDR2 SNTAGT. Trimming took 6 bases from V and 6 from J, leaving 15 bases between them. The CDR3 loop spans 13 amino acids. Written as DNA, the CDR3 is TGTGCCAGCAGAAATCAGGGGTGGTGCGAGCAGTACTTC. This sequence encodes CASRNQGWCEQYF.

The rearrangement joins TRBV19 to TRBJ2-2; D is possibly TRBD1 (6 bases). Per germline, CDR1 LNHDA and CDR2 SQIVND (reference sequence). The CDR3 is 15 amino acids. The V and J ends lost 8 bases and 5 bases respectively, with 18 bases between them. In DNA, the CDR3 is TGTGCCAGTGGCTCTCAAACAGGGAATACCGGGGAGCTGTTTTTT. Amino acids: CASGSQTGNTGELFF.

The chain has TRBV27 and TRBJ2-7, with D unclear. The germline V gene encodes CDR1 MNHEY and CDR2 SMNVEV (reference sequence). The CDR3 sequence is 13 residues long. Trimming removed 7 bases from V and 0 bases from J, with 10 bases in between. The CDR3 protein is CASKRSDSYEQYF. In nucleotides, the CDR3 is TGTGCCAGCAAAAGGTCGGACTCCTACGAGCAGTACTTC.

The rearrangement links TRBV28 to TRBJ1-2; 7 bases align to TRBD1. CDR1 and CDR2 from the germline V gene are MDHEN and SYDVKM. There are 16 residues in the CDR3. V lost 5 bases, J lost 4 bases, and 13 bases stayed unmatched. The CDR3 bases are TGTGCCAGCAGTGTTGGTAACCCCCCAGGGGGCTATGGCTACACCTTC. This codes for CASSVGNPPGGYGYTF.

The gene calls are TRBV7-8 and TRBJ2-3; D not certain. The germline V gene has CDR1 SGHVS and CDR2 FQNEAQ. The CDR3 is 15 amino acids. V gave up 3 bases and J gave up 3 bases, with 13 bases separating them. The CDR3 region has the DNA TGTGCCAGCAGCTTGGGGTCGTGGAAAACAGATACGCAGTATTTT. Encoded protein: CASSLGSWKTDTQYF.

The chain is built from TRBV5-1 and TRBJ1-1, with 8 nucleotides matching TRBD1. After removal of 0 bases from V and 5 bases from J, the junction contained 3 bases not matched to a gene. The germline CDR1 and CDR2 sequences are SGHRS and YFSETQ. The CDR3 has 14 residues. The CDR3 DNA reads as TGCGCCAGCAGCTTGGGGACAGGGCAGACTGAAGCTTTCTTT. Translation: CASSLGTGQTEAFF.

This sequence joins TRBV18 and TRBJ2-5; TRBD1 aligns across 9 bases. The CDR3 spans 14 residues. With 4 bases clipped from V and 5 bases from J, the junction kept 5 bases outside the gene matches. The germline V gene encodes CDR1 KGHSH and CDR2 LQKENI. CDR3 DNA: TGTGCCAGCTCACAACATACAGGGGGCGAGACCCAGTACTTC. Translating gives CASSQHTGGETQYF.

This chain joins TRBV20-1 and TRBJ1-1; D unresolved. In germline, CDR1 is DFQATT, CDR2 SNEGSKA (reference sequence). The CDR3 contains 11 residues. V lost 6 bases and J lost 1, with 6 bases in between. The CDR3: CSAMANTEAFF. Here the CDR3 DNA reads TGCAGTGCGATGGCGAACACTGAAGCTTTCTTT.

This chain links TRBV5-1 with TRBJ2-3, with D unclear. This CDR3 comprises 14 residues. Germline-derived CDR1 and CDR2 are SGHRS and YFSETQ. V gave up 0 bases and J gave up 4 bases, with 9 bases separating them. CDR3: CASSLGIFPDTQYF. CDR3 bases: TGCGCCAGCAGCTTGGGGATTTTTCCAGATACGCAGTATTTT.

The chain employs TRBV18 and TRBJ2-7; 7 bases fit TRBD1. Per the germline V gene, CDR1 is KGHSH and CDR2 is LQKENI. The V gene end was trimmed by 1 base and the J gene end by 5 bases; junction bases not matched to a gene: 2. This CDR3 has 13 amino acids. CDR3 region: CASSPLQGDEQYF. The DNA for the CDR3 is TGTGCCAGCTCACCACTGCAGGGGGACGAGCAGTACTTC.

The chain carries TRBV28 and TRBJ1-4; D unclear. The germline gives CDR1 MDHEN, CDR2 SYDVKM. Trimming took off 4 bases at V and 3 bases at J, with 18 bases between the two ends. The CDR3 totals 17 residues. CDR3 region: CASSSLGRAEANEKLFF. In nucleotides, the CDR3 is TGTGCCAGCAGTTCACTTGGGAGGGCGGAAGCTAATGAAAAACTGTTTTTT.

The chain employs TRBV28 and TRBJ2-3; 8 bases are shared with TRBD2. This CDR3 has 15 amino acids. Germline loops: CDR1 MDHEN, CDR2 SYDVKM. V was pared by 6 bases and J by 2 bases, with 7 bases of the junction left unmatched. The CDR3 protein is CASRETGGSTDTQYF. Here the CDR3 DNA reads TGTGCCAGCAGAGAAACGGGAGGGTCCACAGATACGCAGTATTTT. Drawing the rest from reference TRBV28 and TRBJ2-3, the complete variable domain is DVKVTQSSRYLVKRTGEKVFLECVQDMDHENMFWYRQDPGLGLRLIYFSYDVKMKEKGDIPEGYSVSREKKERFSLILESASTNQTSMYLCASRETGGSTDTQYFGPGTRLTVL.

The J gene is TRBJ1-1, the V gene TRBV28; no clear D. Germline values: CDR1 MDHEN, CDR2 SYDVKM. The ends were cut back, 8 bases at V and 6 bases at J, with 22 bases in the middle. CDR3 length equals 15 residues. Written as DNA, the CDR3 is TGTGCCAGCGTAGGAGCGTTTGCGGGCGGCGCTGAAGCTTTCTTT. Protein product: CASVGAFAGGAEAFF.

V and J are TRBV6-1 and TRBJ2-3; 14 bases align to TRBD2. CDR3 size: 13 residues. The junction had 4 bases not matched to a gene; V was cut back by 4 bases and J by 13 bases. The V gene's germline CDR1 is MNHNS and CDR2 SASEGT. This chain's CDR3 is CASSGTSGRPKYF. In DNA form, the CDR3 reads TGTGCCAGCAGTGGGACTAGCGGGAGGCCTAAGTATTTT.

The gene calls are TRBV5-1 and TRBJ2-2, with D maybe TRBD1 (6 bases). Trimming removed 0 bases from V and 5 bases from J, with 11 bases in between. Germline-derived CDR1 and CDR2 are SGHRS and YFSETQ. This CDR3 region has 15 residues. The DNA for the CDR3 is TGCGCCAGCAGCTTGGGACAGGAAAGGACCGGGGAGCTGTTTTTT. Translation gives CASSLGQERTGELFF.

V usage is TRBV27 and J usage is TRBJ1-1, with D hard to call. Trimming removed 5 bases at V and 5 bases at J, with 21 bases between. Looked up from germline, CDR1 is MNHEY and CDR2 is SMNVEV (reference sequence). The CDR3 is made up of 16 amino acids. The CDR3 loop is CASSPIAFRPSTEAFF. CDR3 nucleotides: TGTGCCAGCAGTCCTATTGCTTTCCGGCCCTCTACTGAAGCTTTCTTT.

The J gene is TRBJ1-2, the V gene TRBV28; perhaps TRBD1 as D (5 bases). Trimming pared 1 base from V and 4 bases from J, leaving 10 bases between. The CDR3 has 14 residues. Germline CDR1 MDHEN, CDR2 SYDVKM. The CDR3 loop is CASSLSRGVYGYTF. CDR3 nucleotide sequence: TGTGCCAGCAGTTTATCCCGGGGGGTCTATGGCTACACCTTC.

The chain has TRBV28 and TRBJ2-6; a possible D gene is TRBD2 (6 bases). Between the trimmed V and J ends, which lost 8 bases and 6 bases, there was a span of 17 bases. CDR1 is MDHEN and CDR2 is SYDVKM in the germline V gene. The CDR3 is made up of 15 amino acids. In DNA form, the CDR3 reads TGTGCCAGCTCCTCCCCGGGGGAGGAGGCCAACGTCCTGACTTTC. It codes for CASSSPGEEANVLTF.